The 4 T cell receptor beta chains in this list originate from one sample, sequenced in a study of CD8+CD57+ T cells in acquired aplastic anemia. Both TCR beta VDJ combination and CDR3 sequence profiling were carried out. Genomic DNA was the template for this profiling. TCRdb re-called the reads through MiXCR, storing one row per CDR3 protein. The sample comprises fewer than 250,000 distinct CDR3 sequences, about 53% of which are singletons, and around a sixth rests with the top ten. The sequencing input was sorted CD4+, CD8+, or CD8+CD57+ T cells (not recorded which) from PBMCs. The receptors originated from a human donor in good health, serving as a control.

The genes are TRBV20-1 and TRBJ2-7; D not certain. V dropped 4 bases and J dropped 9 bases, with 19 bases sitting between them. The CDR3 has 13 residues. Germline lookup yields CDR1 DFQATT and CDR2 SNEGSKA (reference sequence). The CDR3 DNA reads TGCAGTGCTACCACACCCCAGGCGTATGGGCAGTACTTC. This sequence encodes CSATTPQAYGQYF.

This rearrangement joins TRBV5-1 to TRBJ2-7; tentative D call: TRBD2 (6 bases). This CDR3 spans 10 amino acids. CDR1 and CDR2 (germline): SGHRS, YFSETQ. V was shortened by 9 bases and J by 13 bases, with 17 bases between the two germline ends. CDR3 nucleotides: TGCGCCACCGAGGGACTGGCCGACTACTTC. Translating it yields CATEGLADYF.

This chain links TRBV12-3 or TRBV12-4 with TRBJ2-7, with 8 bases that match TRBD1. CDR3 length equals 14 residues. The junction had 6 bases not matched to a gene; V was cut back by 6 bases and J by 2 bases. DNA of the CDR3: TGTGCCAGCAGACCGGGGGACAGGCCCTACGAGCAGTACTTC. It encodes CASRPGDRPYEQYF.

The V gene is TRBV24-1, the J gene TRBJ2-3; D uncertain. Trimming stripped 5 bases from V and 9 bases from J, with 2 bases between. Germline CDR1 reads KGHDR; CDR2 reads SFDVKD. This CDR3 has 9 amino acids. For the CDR3, the DNA is TGTGCCACCAGTGTAACGCAGTATTTT. This translates into CATSVTQYF.